This T cell receptor beta chain was found in a study of identical twins. This clonotype was counted only a few times. TCRdb fed the 5' RACE reads into MiXCR, producing one record per CDR3 protein. Among 500,000 to 700,000 distinct CDR3 sequences listed, about 7.6% were seen once. With 6 bases removed from V and 4 bases from J, the gap between germline ends came to 21 bases. This CDR3 contains 15 residues. Germline lookup yields CDR1 DFQATT and CDR2 SNEGSKA (reference sequence). The same data also went into a second study, on yellow fever vaccine responses in identical twins.

The TCR originated in a woman under 30 in good health. The chain links TRBV20-1 to TRBJ2-5; tentatively, D is TRBD2 (6 bases). The specimen sequenced was PBMCs. The DNA of the CDR3 is TGCAGTGCAAAGGAGGGGAGTAGGGACCGAGAGACCCAGTACTTC. Protein product: CSAKEGSRDRETQYF.